These 23 T cell receptor beta chains were sequenced from one sample in a study of CD8+ T cells in alopecia areata. TCR sequencing used cDNA made by reverse transcription of extracted RNA. Sequencing was performed with immunoSEQ multiplex PCR; in TCRdb, only in-frame clones are kept and a portion is missing. Here the sample spans hundreds of thousands of clones, 50% to 70% being singletons. The input for sequencing was CD4+ T cells sorted from blood, taken at week 0. These receptors came from a human donor with alopecia areata.

V and J are TRBV29-1 and TRBJ1-2, with D possibly TRBD1 on 5 matching bases. CDR1 and CDR2 (germline): SQVTM, ANQGSEA. The CDR3 covers 13 residues. The V end was cut by 7 bases, the J end by 5 bases, with 17 bases between. This chain's CDR3 is CSALGTLLYGYTF. The CDR3 DNA is TGCAGCGCTTTGGGGACGCTCTTGTATGGCTACACCTTC. The full variable domain, with the rest looked up from reference TRBV29-1 and TRBJ1-2, is SAVISQKPSRDICQRGTSLTIQCQVDSQVTMMFWYRQQPGQSLTLIATANQGSEATYESGFVIDKFPISRPNLTFSTLTVSNMSPEDSSIYLCSALGTLLYGYTFGSGTRLTVV.

This sequence joins TRBV30 and TRBJ1-5; D remains ambiguous. This CDR3 comprises 15 residues. Trimming stripped 2 bases from V and 2 bases from J, with 13 bases between. Per germline, CDR1 GTSNPN and CDR2 SVGIG (reference sequence). The CDR3: CAWSQYGSGNQPQHF. CDR3 sequence (DNA): TGTGCCTGGAGTCAATATGGGTCCGGCAATCAGCCCCAGCATTTT.

As concerns this clone: This same CDR3 is encoded by further DNA sequences in the sample. This chain links TRBV6-5 with TRBJ2-3, with D hard to call. The CDR3 totals 13 residues. From germline, CDR1 is MNHEY and CDR2 SVGAGI. Trimming removed 2 bases from V and 6 bases from J, with 9 bases in between. CDR3 in amino acids: CASSYEAADTQYF. The CDR3 DNA follows: TGTGCCAGCAGTTACGAGGCCGCGGATACGCAGTATTTT.

The table lists this clone with a count of one. The V gene is TRBV29-1, the J gene TRBJ1-1; D ambiguous. CDR3 length: 13 amino acids. Germline values: CDR1 SQVTM, CDR2 ANQGSEA. V was pared by 4 bases and J by 1 base, with 10 bases between. The CDR3 loop is CSVGRHGNTEAFF. Here the CDR3 DNA reads TGCAGCGTTGGGAGACACGGGAACACTGAAGCTTTCTTT. Full variable domain (missing parts from reference TRBV29-1 and TRBJ1-1): SAVISQKPSRDICQRGTSLTIQCQVDSQVTMMFWYRQQPGQSLTLIATANQGSEATYESGFVIDKFPISRPNLTFSTLTVSNMSPEDSSIYLCSVGRHGNTEAFFGQGTRLTVV.

The rearrangement uses TRBV4-1 and TRBJ2-3; D tentatively reads TRBD1 or TRBD2 (6 bases each). This CDR3 comprises 18 residues. V was pared by 4 bases and J by 4 bases, with 24 bases between. Germline CDR1 is MGHRA and CDR2 is YSYEKL. The CDR3 region has the DNA TGCGCCAGCAGCCTCAACCGAGGGGGGCGAAATATCTCAGATACGCAGTATTTT. This sequence encodes CASSLNRGGRNISDTQYF.

The chain links TRBV6-5 to TRBJ2-3, with D perhaps TRBD2 (5 bases). Germline V gene data show CDR1 as MNHEY and CDR2 as SVGAGI. The CDR3 consists of 16 residues. V was clipped by 0 bases and J by 1 base, with 11 bases between them. Here the CDR3 DNA reads TGTGCCAGCAGTTACTCATCGGGGTCCCGCACAGATACGCAGTATTTT. Its protein product is CASSYSSGSRTDTQYF.

The CDR3 DNA follows: TGTGCCACCAGCAGGACAGGAAACACCATATATTTT. Translating gives CATSRTGNTIYF. This chain joins TRBV15 and TRBJ1-3, with no clear D. This CDR3 has 12 amino acids. V dropped 3 bases and J dropped 4 bases, with 4 bases sitting between them. Germline values: CDR1 LNHNV, CDR2 YYDKDF (reference sequence).

The V and J genes are TRBV18 and TRBJ2-1; no clear D. The V gene's germline CDR1 is KGHSH and CDR2 LQKENI. V was trimmed by 5 bases and J by 10 bases, leaving 12 bases between them. The CDR3 spans 12 residues. The CDR3 loop reads CASSRERHEQFF. For the CDR3, the DNA is TGTGCCAGCTCAAGGGAACGACACGAGCAGTTCTTC.

The rearrangement joins TRBV5-6 to TRBJ2-2; perhaps TRBD1 as D (6 bases). CDR1 is SGHDT, CDR2 YYEEEE, per germline. Between the trimmed V and J ends, which lost 2 bases and 5 bases, there was a span of 13 bases. The CDR3 runs to 15 residues. Here the CDR3 DNA reads TGTGCCAGCAGCTTACAGGGTGGTTGGACCGGGGAGCTGTTTTTT. It encodes CASSLQGGWTGELFF.

The CDR3 spells CASSLTGRKETQYF. The CDR3 coding sequence is TGCGCCAGCAGCTTAACAGGAAGAAAAGAGACCCAGTACTTC. This chain joins TRBV5-1 and TRBJ2-5, with D possibly TRBD1 on 5 matching bases. This CDR3 has 14 residues. The V end was cut by 2 bases, the J end by 3 bases, with 11 bases between. CDR1 SGHRS and CDR2 YFSETQ come from the germline V gene. The complete variable domain, with remaining parts taken from reference TRBV5-1 and TRBJ2-5, reads KAGVTQTPRYLIKTRGQQVTLSCSPISGHRSVSWYQQTPGQGLQFLFEYFSETQRNKGNFPGRFSGRQFSNSRSEMNVSTLELGDSALYLCASSLTGRKETQYFGPGTRLLVL.

V gene TRBV7-9 combines with J gene TRBJ2-3; 9 bases are shared with TRBD2. CDR3 length: 19 residues. CDR1 is SEHNR, CDR2 FQNEAQ, per germline (reference sequence). The V segment lost 4 bases and the J segment 0 bases; nucleotides outside the gene matches: 14. The CDR3 loop reads CASSSRSSGGSSSTDTQYF. CDR3 nucleotide sequence: TGTGCCAGCAGCTCCCGGTCAAGCGGGGGGTCTTCTAGCACAGATACGCAGTATTTT. The full variable domain, its missing parts supplied by reference TRBV7-9 and TRBJ2-3, is DTGVSQNPRHKITKRGQNVTFRCDPISEHNRLYWYRQTLGQGPEFLTYFQNEAQLEKSRLLSDRFSAERPKGSFSTLEIQRTEQGDSAMYLCASSSRSSGGSSSTDTQYFGPGTRLTVL.

This chain connects TRBV4-1 to TRBJ1-1; 9 bases map to TRBD1. In germline, CDR1 is MGHRA, CDR2 YSYEKL. V lost 0 bases, J lost 6 bases, and 14 bases stayed unmatched. The CDR3 loop spans 18 amino acids. The CDR3 here is CASSQEVLWTGERAEAFF. Here the CDR3 DNA reads TGCGCCAGCAGCCAAGAGGTGCTCTGGACAGGGGAAAGGGCTGAAGCTTTCTTT.

The chain has TRBV29-1 and TRBJ2-1; D is perhaps TRBD1 or TRBD2 (5 bases each). The V and J ends lost 7 bases and 1 base respectively, with 14 bases between them. The CDR3 is made up of 14 amino acids. Germline CDR1 is SQVTM and CDR2 is ANQGSEA. This CDR3 reads CSARDGGSYNEQFF. The CDR3 bases are TGCAGCGCTAGGGACGGAGGATCCTACAATGAGCAGTTCTTC.

This clone was seen only once. In nucleotides, the CDR3 is TGCGCCAGCAGCCTGAGGACAGGTCCCTACGAGCAGTACTTC. This encodes CASSLRTGPYEQYF. J is TRBJ2-7 and V is TRBV4-1, with 7 bases that match TRBD1. This CDR3 has 14 amino acids. With 4 bases clipped from V and 2 bases from J, the junction kept 5 bases outside the gene matches. Germline V CDR1 and CDR2: MGHRA, YSYEKL.

DNA of the CDR3: TGTGCCTGGAGTAGGGGTAGCGGGAGGGGGCAAGAGACCCAGTACTTC. This gives the protein CAWSRGSGRGQETQYF. The V call is TRBV30, the J call TRBJ2-5; 11 bases fit TRBD2. V shed 2 bases and J 2 bases; nucleotides not matched to a gene: 7. CDR3 length: 16 amino acids. Germline CDR1 and CDR2: GTSNPN and SVGIG (reference sequence).

This chain joins TRBV19 and TRBJ1-2; D gene unclear. V was cut by 5 bases and J by 7 bases, with 8 bases left in between. CDR3 length equals 11 residues. CDR1 is LNHDA, CDR2 SQIVND, per germline (reference sequence). The CDR3 bases are TGTGCCAGTAGTCGGAACGGTGGCTACACCTTC. Its protein product is CASSRNGGYTF.

V gene TRBV30 combines with J gene TRBJ1-3; D is perhaps TRBD1 (5 bases). The CDR3 sequence is 18 residues long. V was clipped by 3 bases and J by 1 base, with 22 bases between them. Germline values: CDR1 GTSNPN, CDR2 SVGIG (reference sequence). In DNA form, the CDR3 reads TGTGCCTGGAGGGGCAGGGTTGCTTCGGATAGATCTGGAAACACCATATATTTT. It encodes CAWRGRVASDRSGNTIYF. The full variable domain, in which reference TRBV30 and TRBJ1-3 provide the parts outside the CDR3, is SQTIHQWPATLVQPVGSPLSLECTVEGTSNPNLYWYRQAAGRGLQLLFYSVGIGQISSEVPQNLSASRPQDRQFILSSKKLLLSDSGFYLCAWRGRVASDRSGNTIYFGEGSWLTVV.

The chain links TRBV27 to TRBJ2-7; D may be TRBD1 (5 bases). Per germline, CDR1 MNHEY and CDR2 SMNVEV (reference sequence). CDR3 length: 15 residues. Trimming left V 4 bases short and J 0 bases short, with 13 bases between. The CDR3 spells CASSYRTTYSYEQYF. DNA of the CDR3: TGTGCCAGCAGTTACAGGACAACCTACTCCTACGAGCAGTACTTC.

The rearrangement joins TRBV6-5 to TRBJ1-2, with D possibly matching TRBD1 (6 bases). V lost 6 bases and J lost 6, with 14 bases in between. The CDR3 contains 13 residues. Germline CDR1 is MNHEY and CDR2 is SVGAGI. CDR3 sequence (DNA): TGTGCCAGCAGCTTGAGGCGACAGGATGGCTACACCTTC. Its translation: CASSLRRQDGYTF.

This clone has more than one count but fewer than ten. V usage is TRBV30 and J usage is TRBJ1-2; 7 positions match TRBD1. The CDR3 length is 14 residues. Germline V gene sequence: CDR1 GTSNPN, CDR2 SVGIG (reference sequence). The trim removed 5 bases at V and 5 bases at J, leaving 11 bases unmatched. As DNA, the CDR3 is TGTGCCTGGCGAGACAGGGTACGATCTTATGGCTACACCTTC. Encoded protein: CAWRDRVRSYGYTF.

The V gene is TRBV27, the J gene TRBJ2-1; 9 bases align to TRBD1. CDR3 length equals 14 residues. Per the germline V gene, CDR1 is MNHEY and CDR2 is SMNVEV (reference sequence). V lost 5 bases and J lost 6; bases outside the gene matches: 5. The CDR3 region has the DNA TGTGCCAGCAGTAGATGGGACAGGGCCAATGAGCAGTTCTTC. Amino acid sequence: CASSRWDRANEQFF.

About this clone: This sample also contains other DNA sequences that code for the same CDR3. The CDR3 is CAWSDQETQYF. In DNA, the CDR3 is TGTGCCTGGAGTGATCAAGAGACCCAGTACTTC. The rearrangement uses TRBV30 and TRBJ2-5; no definite D call. Trimming took 1 base from V and 2 from J, leaving 2 bases between them. The CDR3 contains 11 residues. Germline V CDR1 and CDR2: GTSNPN, SVGIG (reference sequence).

The chain links TRBV5-1 to TRBJ1-1, with TRBD1 as a possible D gene (5 bases). The CDR3 runs to 13 residues. CDR1 is SGHRS, CDR2 YFSETQ, per germline. V lost 4 bases, J lost 3 bases, and 10 bases lay in between. The CDR3 nucleotides read TGCGCCAGCAGCCAGGGCATCCACACTGAAGCTTTCTTT. This codes for CASSQGIHTEAFF.